The source of this TCR beta chain is a study of shared clonotypes between healthy human individuals. Profiling relied on immunoSEQ multiplex PCR, and the TCRdb table lists in-frame clones only, not all of them. The profile shows over a million clones, 65% to 80% of them singletons. Trimming shortened V by 1 base and J by 6 bases, and 16 bases separated the two germline ends. The CDR3 loop spans 16 amino acids. Germline assignment: CDR1 SGHVS and CDR2 FQNEAQ. There were only Caucasian adults among the donors, and all lived in Nashville, Tennessee. The sample comprised memory CD4+ T cells sorted from blood. The subset was: CD45RA-negative fraction. V usage is TRBV7-8 and J usage is TRBJ1-5, with D unresolved. The clonotype was recovered from a man aged 18 to 29 in good health. The DNA for the CDR3 is TGTGCCAGCAGCTTAGTAGCAAGCCAACTGAGTCAGCCCCAGCATTTT. Protein sequence: CASSLVASQLSQPQHF.